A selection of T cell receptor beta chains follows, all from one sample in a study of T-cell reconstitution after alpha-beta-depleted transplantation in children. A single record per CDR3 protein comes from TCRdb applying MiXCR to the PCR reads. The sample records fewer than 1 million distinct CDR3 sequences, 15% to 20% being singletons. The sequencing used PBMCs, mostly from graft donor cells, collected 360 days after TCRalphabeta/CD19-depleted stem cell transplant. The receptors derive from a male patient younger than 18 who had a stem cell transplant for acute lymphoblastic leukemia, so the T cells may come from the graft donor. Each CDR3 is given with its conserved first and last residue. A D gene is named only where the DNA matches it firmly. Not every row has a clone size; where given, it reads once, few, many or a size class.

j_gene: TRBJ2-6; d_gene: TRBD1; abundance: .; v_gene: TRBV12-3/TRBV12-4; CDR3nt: TGTGCCAGCAACCTCAGGGGGACTGGGGCCAACGTCCTGACTTTC; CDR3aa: CASNLRGTGANVLTF
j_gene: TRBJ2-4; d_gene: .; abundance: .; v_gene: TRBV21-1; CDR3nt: TGTGCCAGCAGCTACGGCGGGGGACAGGGGATAAACATTCAGTACTTC; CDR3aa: CASSYGGGQGINIQYF
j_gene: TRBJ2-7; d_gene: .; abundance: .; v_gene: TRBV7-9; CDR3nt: TGTGCCAGCAGCCGCGCGTTAGTAGGCGAGCAGTACTTC; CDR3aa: CASSRALVGEQYF
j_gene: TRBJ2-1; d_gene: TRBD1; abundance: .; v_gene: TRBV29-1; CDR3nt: TGCAGCGTCGCGGGACAGGTAGTCTACAATGAGCAGTTCTTC; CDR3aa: CSVAGQVVYNEQFF
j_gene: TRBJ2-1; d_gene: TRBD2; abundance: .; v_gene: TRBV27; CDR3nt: TGTGCCAGCAGTTTATTGCGGACTAGCGTCGTTAACAATGAGCAGTTCTTC; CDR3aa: CASSLLRTSVVNNEQFF
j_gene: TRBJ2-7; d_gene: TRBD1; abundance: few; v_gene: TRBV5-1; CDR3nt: TGCGCCAGCAGCGCCCGGGACAGGTCTTTATACGAGCAGTACTTC; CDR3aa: CASSARDRSLYEQYF
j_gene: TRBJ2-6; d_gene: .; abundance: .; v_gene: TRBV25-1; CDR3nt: TGTGCCAGCAGTGAATGGTTAGGGAGCTCTGGGGCCAACGTCCTGACTTTC; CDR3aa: CASSEWLGSSGANVLTF
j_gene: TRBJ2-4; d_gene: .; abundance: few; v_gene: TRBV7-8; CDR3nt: TGTGCCAGCAGCTTAGTTGCCGCTCTCGGCATTCAGTACTTC; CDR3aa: CASSLVAALGIQYF
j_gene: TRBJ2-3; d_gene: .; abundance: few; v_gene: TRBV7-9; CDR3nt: TGTGCCAGCAGCTTAGACGGGGTGTCTTCTCCCCACGATACGCAGTATTTT; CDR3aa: CASSLDGVSSPHDTQYF
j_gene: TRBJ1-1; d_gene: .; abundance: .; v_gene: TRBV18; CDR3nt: TGTGCCAGCCAGGTAGATACTGAAGCTTTCTTT; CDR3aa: CASQVDTEAFF
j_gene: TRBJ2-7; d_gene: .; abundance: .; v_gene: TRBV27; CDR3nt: TGTGCCAGCAGTAACACCCGGGGCCTTTACGAGCAGTACTTC; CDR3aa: CASSNTRGLYEQYF
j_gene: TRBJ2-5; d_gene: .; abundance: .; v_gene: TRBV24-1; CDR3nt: TGTGCCACCAGTGATTGGACCCAAGAGACCCAGTACTTC; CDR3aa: CATSDWTQETQYF
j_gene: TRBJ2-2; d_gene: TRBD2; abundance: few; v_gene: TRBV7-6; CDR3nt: TGTGCCAGCAGCTTACCCCTGCCTAGCGGACCCTCGAACACCGGGGAGCTGTTTTTT; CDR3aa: CASSLPLPSGPSNTGELFF
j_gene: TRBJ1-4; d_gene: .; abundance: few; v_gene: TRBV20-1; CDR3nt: TGCAGTGCTAGATTGGCAGGGAGGTGGGAAAAACTGTTTTTT; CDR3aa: CSARLAGRWEKLFF
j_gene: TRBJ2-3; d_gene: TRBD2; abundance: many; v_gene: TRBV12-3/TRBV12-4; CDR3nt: TGTGCCAGCAGATCGGGACTAGCGTGGGATACGCAGTATTTT; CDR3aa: CASRSGLAWDTQYF
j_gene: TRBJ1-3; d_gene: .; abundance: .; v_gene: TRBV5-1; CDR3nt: TGCGCCAGCAGCCAACCGACAGTCTCTGGAAACACCATATATTTT; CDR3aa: CASSQPTVSGNTIYF
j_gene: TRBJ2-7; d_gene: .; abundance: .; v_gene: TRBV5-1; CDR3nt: TGCGCCAGCAGCTTGGTTGCGGCACGGTCCTACGAGCAGTACTTC; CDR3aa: CASSLVAARSYEQYF
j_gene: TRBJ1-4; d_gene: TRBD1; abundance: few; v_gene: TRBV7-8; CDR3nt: TGTGCCAGCAGCGACAGGGGTGGTGAAAAACTGTTTTTT; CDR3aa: CASSDRGGEKLFF
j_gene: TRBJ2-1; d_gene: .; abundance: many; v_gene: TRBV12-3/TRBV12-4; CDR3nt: TGTGCCAGCAGTTTATTTTGGGGTGAGCAGTTCTTC; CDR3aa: CASSLFWGEQFF
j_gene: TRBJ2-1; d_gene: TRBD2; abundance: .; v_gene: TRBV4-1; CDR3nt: TGCGCCAGCAGCCAATTTCGGACTAGCGCACTAAACTCCTACAATGAGCAGTTCTTC; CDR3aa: CASSQFRTSALNSYNEQFF
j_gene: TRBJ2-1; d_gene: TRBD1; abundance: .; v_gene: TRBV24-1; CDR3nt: TGTGCCACCAGTGGTTCAGGGGGCTCCTACAATGAGCAGTTCTTC; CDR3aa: CATSGSGGSYNEQFF
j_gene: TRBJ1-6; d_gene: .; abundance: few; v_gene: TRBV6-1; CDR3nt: TGTGCCAGCCCGGGGGGGAGCTATAATTCACCCCTCCACTTT; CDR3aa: CASPGGSYNSPLHF
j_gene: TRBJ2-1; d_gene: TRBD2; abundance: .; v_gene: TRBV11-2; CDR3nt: TGTGCCAGCAGCTTAGATCCGTTTAGCGGGAAGGAGCCCTACAATGAGCAGTTCTTC; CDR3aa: CASSLDPFSGKEPYNEQFF
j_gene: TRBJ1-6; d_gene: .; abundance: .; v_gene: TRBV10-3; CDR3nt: TGTGCCATCAGAGGGGTTAATTCACCCCTCCACTTT; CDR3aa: CAIRGVNSPLHF